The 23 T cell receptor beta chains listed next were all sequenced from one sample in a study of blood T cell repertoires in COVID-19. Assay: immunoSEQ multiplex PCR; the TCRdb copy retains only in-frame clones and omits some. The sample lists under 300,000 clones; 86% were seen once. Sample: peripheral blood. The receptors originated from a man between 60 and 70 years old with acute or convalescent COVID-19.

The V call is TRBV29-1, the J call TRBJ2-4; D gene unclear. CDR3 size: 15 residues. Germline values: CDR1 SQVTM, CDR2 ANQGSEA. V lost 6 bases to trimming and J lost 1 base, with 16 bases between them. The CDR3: CSVAHTAGAKNIQYF. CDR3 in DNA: TGCAGCGTCGCCCACACCGCCGGGGCCAAAAACATTCAGTACTTC.

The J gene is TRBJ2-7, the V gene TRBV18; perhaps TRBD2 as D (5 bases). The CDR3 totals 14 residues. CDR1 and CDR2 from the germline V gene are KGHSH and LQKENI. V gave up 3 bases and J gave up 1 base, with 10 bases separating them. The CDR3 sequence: CASSPWTDSYEQYF. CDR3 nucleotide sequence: TGTGCCAGCTCACCCTGGACTGATTCCTACGAGCAGTACTTC.

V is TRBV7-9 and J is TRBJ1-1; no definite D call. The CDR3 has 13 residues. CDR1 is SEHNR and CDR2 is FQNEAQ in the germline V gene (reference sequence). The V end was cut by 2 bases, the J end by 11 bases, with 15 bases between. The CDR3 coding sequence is TGTGCCAGCAGCTTATATCCCAAGGCCGGGGCTTTCTTT. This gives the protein CASSLYPKAGAFF.

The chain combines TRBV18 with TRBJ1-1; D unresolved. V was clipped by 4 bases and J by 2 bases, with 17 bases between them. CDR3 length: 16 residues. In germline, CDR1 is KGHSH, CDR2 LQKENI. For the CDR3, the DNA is TGTGCCAGCTCACAGGTTAATGGGGAGGTAAACACTGAAGCTTTCTTT. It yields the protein CASSQVNGEVNTEAFF.

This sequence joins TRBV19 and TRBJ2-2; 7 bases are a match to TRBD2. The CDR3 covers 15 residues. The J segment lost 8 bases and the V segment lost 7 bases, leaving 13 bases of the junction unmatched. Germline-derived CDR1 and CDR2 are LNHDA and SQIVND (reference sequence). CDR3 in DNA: TGTGCCAGTACTCCCTTAAGGGACTATTCAGGGGAGCTGTTTTTT. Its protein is CASTPLRDYSGELFF. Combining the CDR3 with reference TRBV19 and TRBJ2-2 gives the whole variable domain DGGITQSPKYLFRKEGQNVTLSCEQNLNHDAMYWYRQDPGQGLRLIYYSQIVNDFQKGDIAEGYSVSREKKESFPLTVTSAQKNPTAFYLCASTPLRDYSGELFFGEGSRLTVL.

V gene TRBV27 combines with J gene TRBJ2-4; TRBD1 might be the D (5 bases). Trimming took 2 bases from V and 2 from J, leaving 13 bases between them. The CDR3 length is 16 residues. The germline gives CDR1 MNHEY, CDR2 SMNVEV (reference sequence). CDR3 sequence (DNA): TGTGCCAGCAGTTTAGGGGCAGGCCGAACCAAAAACATTCAGTACTTC. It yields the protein CASSLGAGRTKNIQYF.

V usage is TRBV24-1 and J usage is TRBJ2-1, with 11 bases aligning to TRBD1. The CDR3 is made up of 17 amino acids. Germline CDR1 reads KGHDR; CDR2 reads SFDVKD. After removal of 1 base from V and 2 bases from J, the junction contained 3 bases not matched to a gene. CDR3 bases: TGTGCCACCAGTGATTTTTGGGGACAGGGGGCCTACAATGAGCAGTTCTTC. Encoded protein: CATSDFWGQGAYNEQFF.

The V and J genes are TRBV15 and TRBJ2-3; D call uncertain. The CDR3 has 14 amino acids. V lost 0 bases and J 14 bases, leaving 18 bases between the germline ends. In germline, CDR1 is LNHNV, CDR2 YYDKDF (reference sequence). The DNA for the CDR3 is TGTGCCACCAGCAGAGATTGGTCCGGGTTAATAGGGTATTTT. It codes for CATSRDWSGLIGYF.

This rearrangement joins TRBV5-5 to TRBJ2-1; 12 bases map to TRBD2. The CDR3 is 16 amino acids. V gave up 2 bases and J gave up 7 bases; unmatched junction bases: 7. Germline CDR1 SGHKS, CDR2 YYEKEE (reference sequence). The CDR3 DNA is TGTGCCAGCAGCTTCCCGACTAGCGGGAGATCTAATGAGCAGTTCTTC. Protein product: CASSFPTSGRSNEQFF.

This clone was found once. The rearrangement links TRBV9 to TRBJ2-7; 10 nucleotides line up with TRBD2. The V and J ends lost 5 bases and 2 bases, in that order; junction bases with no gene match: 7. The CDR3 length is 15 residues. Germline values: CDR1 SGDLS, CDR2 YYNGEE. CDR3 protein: CASSDGTSETYEQYF. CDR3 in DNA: TGTGCCAGCAGTGATGGGACTAGCGAAACCTACGAGCAGTACTTC.

CDR3 DNA sequence: TGCGCCAGCAGCTACGGGACAGCGAATTTCAAAAACATTCAGTACTTC. Translating gives CASSYGTANFKNIQYF. The chain uses TRBV5-1 and TRBJ2-4; 7 positions match TRBD1. After removal of 3 bases from V and 3 bases from J, the junction contained 9 bases not matched to a gene. Germline values: CDR1 SGHRS, CDR2 YFSETQ. The CDR3 is made up of 16 amino acids. The full variable domain, completed using reference TRBV5-1 and TRBJ2-4, is KAGVTQTPRYLIKTRGQQVTLSCSPISGHRSVSWYQQTPGQGLQFLFEYFSETQRNKGNFPGRFSGRQFSNSRSEMNVSTLELGDSALYLCASSYGTANFKNIQYFGAGTRLSVL.

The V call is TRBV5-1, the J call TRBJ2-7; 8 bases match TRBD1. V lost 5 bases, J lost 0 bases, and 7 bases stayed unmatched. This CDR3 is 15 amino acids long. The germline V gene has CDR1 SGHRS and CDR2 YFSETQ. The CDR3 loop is CASRPRGQVSYEQYF. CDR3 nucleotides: TGCGCCAGCAGACCCAGGGGGCAGGTCTCCTACGAGCAGTACTTC. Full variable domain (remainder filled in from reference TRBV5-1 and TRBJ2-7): KAGVTQTPRYLIKTRGQQVTLSCSPISGHRSVSWYQQTPGQGLQFLFEYFSETQRNKGNFPGRFSGRQFSNSRSEMNVSTLELGDSALYLCASRPRGQVSYEQYFGPGTRLTVT.

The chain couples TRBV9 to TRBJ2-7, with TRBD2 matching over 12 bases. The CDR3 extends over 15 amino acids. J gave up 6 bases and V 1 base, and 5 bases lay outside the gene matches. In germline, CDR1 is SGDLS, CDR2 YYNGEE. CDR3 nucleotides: TGTGCCAGCAGCGTACTAGCGGGAGGGGTGGGCGAGCAGTACTTC. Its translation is CASSVLAGGVGEQYF.

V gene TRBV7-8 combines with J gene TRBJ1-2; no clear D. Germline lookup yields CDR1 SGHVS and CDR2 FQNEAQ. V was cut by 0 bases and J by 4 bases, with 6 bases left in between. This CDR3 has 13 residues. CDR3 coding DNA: TGTGCCAGCAGCTTAGCGACGGGCTATGGCTACACCTTC. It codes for CASSLATGYGYTF.

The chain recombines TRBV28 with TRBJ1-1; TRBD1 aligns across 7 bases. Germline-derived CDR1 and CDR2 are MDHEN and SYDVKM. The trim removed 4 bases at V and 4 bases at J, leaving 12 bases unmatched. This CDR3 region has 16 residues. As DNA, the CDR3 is TGTGCCAGCAGTTGGACTACAGGGGTGTCGGGCACTGAAGCTTTCTTT. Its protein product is CASSWTTGVSGTEAFF. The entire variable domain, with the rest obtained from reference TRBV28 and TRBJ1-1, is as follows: DVKVTQSSRYLVKRTGEKVFLECVQDMDHENMFWYRQDPGLGLRLIYFSYDVKMKEKGDIPEGYSVSREKKERFSLILESASTNQTSMYLCASSWTTGVSGTEAFFGQGTRLTVV.

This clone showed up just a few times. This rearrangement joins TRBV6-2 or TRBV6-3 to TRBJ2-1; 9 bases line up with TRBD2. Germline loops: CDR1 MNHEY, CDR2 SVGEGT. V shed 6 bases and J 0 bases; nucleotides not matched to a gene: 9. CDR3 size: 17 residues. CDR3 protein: CASSLGLAYYSYNEQFF. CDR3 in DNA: TGTGCCAGCAGCCTCGGACTAGCGTACTACTCCTACAATGAGCAGTTCTTC.

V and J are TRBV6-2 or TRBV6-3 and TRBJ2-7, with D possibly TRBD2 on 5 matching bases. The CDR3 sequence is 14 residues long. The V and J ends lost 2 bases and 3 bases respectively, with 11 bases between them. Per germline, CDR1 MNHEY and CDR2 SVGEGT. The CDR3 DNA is TGTGCCAGCAGTTACCCTCGGGGTAGCTACGAGCAGTACTTC. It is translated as CASSYPRGSYEQYF.

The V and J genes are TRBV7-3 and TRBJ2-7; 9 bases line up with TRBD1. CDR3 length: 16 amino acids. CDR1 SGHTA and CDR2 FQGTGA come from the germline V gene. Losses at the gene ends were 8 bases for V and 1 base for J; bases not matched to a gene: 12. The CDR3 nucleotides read TGTGCCAGCCCCCCCCCGGGGGACAGGGCTTCCTACGAGCAGTACTTC. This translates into CASPPPGDRASYEQYF.

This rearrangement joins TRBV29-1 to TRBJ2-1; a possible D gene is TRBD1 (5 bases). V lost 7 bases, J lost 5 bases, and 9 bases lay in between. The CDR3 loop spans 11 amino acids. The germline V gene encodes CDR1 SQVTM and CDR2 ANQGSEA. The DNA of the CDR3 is TGCAGCGCCAGACAGAACAATGAGCAGTTCTTC. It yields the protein CSARQNNEQFF.

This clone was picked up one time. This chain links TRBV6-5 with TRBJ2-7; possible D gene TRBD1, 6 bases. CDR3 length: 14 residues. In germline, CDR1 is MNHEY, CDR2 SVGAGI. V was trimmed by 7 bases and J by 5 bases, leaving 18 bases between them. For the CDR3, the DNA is TGTGCCAGCAAAAGACAGGTTTCAATGAACGAGCAGTACTTC. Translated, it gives CASKRQVSMNEQYF.

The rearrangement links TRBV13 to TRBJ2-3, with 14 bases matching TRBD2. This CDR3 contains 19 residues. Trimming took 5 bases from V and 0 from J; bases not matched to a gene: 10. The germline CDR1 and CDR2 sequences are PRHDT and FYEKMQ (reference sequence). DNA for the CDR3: TGTGCCAGCAGCACCTCCGGGACTAGCGGGAGATTTAGCACAGATACGCAGTATTTT. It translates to CASSTSGTSGRFSTDTQYF.

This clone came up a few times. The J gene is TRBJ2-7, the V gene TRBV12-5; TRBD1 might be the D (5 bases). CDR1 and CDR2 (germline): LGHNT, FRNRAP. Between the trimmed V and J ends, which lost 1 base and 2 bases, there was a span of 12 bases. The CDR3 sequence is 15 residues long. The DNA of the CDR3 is TGTGCTAGTGGTTTGGAGGAGACAGCAGCCTACGAGCAGTACTTC. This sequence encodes CASGLEETAAYEQYF.

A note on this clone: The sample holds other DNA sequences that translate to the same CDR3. The CDR3: CASSLGRQPQHF. CDR3 DNA: TGTGCCAGCAGTTTGGGCCGTCAGCCCCAGCATTTT. The rearrangement joins TRBV28 to TRBJ1-5; D gene uncertain. CDR3 length: 12 amino acids. CDR1 is MDHEN, CDR2 SYDVKM, per germline. With 3 bases removed from V and 6 bases from J, the gap between germline ends came to 6 bases.